This is a list of T cell receptor beta chains from one sample in a study of control samples from healthy donors and cancer patients. Sequenced by immunoSEQ multiplex PCR; TCRdb stores in-frame clones only, minus some. The data show some 150,000 clones, 75% to 90% seen once. The sequenced material came from blood. Source of these receptors: a man aged 25-40 years in good health. Both conserved end residues are part of each CDR3. A D gene is named only where the DNA matches it firmly. Where a row states a size, it is once, few, many or the class of an expanded clone; other rows omit it.

d_call | clone_size | j_call | v_call | cdr3_length | cdr3_aa | cdr3_nt
TRBD1 | - | TRBJ2-7 | TRBV3-1/TRBV3-2 | 14 | CASSQGDRLGEQYF | TGTGCCAGCAGCCAAGGGGACAGGTTGGGTGAGCAGTACTTC
- | - | TRBJ2-7 | TRBV18 | 15 | CASSQQRSRGDEQYF | TGTGCCAGCTCACAACAAAGGTCCAGGGGAGACGAGCAGTACTTC
- | - | TRBJ2-7 | TRBV13 | 18 | CASSAAGWGGGFSYEQYF | TGTGCCAGCAGCGCGGCCGGGTGGGGAGGGGGCTTCTCCTACGAGCAGTACTTC
- | - | TRBJ1-5 | TRBV19 | 15 | CASSMYWVRGQPQHF | TGTGCCAGTAGTATGTACTGGGTCCGGGGTCAGCCCCAGCATTTT
- | - | TRBJ2-1 | TRBV13 | 15 | CASSLEGVKYNEQFF | TGTGCCAGCAGCTTAGAGGGGGTAAAATACAATGAGCAGTTCTTC
- | - | TRBJ2-7 | TRBV4-3 | 15 | CASSLGRRRNYEQYF | TGCGCCAGCAGCCTCGGACGGCGAAGAAACTACGAGCAGTACTTC
- | - | TRBJ1-2 | TRBV28 | 14 | CASSSHPGTDGYTF | TGTGCCAGCAGTTCTCACCCCGGGACCGATGGCTACACCTTC
TRBD2 | - | TRBJ2-1 | TRBV9 | 14 | CASSGLGTTNEQFF | TGTGCCAGCAGCGGCCTAGGGACTACCAATGAGCAGTTCTTC
TRBD1 | - | TRBJ1-5 | TRBV27 | 15 | CASSSEGASNQPQHF | TGTGCCAGCAGTTCCGAGGGGGCGAGCAATCAGCCCCAGCATTTT
- | - | TRBJ2-3 | TRBV27 | 14 | CASSFYSGADTQYF | TGTGCCAGCAGTTTCTACTCGGGAGCAGATACGCAGTATTTT
- | - | TRBJ2-7 | TRBV11-2 | 13 | CASSFGETYEQYF | TGTGCCAGCAGCTTTGGAGAAACCTACGAGCAGTACTTC
TRBD1 | - | TRBJ1-4 | TRBV2 | 19 | CASSETFRTGVVSNEKLFF | TGTGCCAGCAGTGAAACTTTTAGGACAGGGGTTGTGTCTAATGAAAAACTGTTTTTT
- | - | TRBJ1-1 | TRBV11-3 | 13 | CASSLADLTEAFF | TGTGCCAGCAGCTTAGCGGATTTGACTGAAGCTTTCTTT
- | - | TRBJ1-1 | TRBV19 | 15 | CASSIGGPMNTEAFF | TGTGCCAGTAGTATTGGCGGTCCTATGAACACTGAAGCTTTCTTT
TRBD1 | - | TRBJ2-7 | TRBV6-2/TRBV6-3 | 16 | CASSPHFTGGEYEQYF | TGTGCCAGCAGTCCCCACTTTACAGGGGGCGAGTACGAGCAGTACTTC
- | - | TRBJ1-4 | TRBV7-8 | 13 | CASSPRQNEKLFF | TGTGCCAGCAGCCCGCGACAGAATGAAAAACTGTTTTTT
- | once | TRBJ2-3 | TRBV5-4 | 15 | CASSQSGDLRDTQYF | TGTGCCAGCAGCCAGAGTGGGGACTTAAGGGATACGCAGTATTTT
TRBD2 | few | TRBJ2-1 | TRBV7-9 | 16 | CASSFPRGLGDNEQFF | TGTGCCAGCAGCTTCCCCCGGGGACTAGGGGACAATGAGCAGTTCTTC
- | once | TRBJ1-1 | TRBV9 | 13 | CASSRELNTEAFF | TGTGCCAGCAGCCGGGAGCTTAACACTGAAGCTTTCTTT
- | - | TRBJ2-7 | TRBV7-9 | 13 | CASSPLGIYEQYF | TGTGCCAGCAGCCCGTTGGGGATCTACGAGCAGTACTTC
- | - | TRBJ2-1 | TRBV5-6 | 12 | CASSLEAGAEFF | TGTGCCAGCAGCTTGGAGGCGGGGGCCGAGTTCTTC
- | - | TRBJ2-3 | TRBV7-3 | 13 | CASSPVRTDTQYF | TGTGCCAGCAGCCCCGTCCGCACAGATACGCAGTATTTT
- | - | TRBJ2-5 | TRBV7-2 | 15 | CASSYAGASGETQYF | TGTGCCAGCAGCTATGCAGGGGCCAGTGGGGAGACCCAGTACTTC
- | - | TRBJ2-5 | TRBV30 | 11 | CAWRTEETQYF | TGTGCCTGGAGGACGGAAGAGACCCAGTACTTC
TRBD2 | - | TRBJ2-7 | TRBV4-3 | 14 | CASSQGGDSYEQYF | TGCGCCAGCAGCCAGGGGGGGGATTCCTACGAGCAGTACTTC
- | - | TRBJ1-3 | TRBV6-5 | 15 | CASSVDLNSGNTIYF | TGTGCCAGCAGCGTTGACCTGAACTCTGGAAACACCATATATTTT
- | once | TRBJ1-4 | TRBV19 | 13 | CASDGGNGEKLFF | TGTGCCAGTGACGGGGGTAATGGTGAAAAACTGTTTTTT
TRBD1 | - | TRBJ2-3 | TRBV9 | 15 | CASSAGQDGVDTQYF | TGTGCCAGCAGCGCGGGACAGGATGGAGTAGATACGCAGTATTTT
TRBD1 | - | TRBJ2-7 | TRBV4-1 | 16 | CASSQVSTGASYEQYF | TGCGCCAGCAGCCAAGTTTCGACAGGGGCTTCCTACGAGCAGTACTTC
TRBD2 | - | TRBJ2-5 | TRBV11-2 | 13 | CASCRGSQETQYF | TGTGCCAGCTGCCGCGGGAGCCAAGAGACCCAGTACTTC
- | - | TRBJ1-6 | TRBV4-3 | 14 | CASSLTGTNSPLHF | TGCGCCAGCAGCCTAACCGGGACGAATTCACCCCTCCACTTT
- | - | TRBJ2-7 | TRBV11-3 | 13 | CASSPRADSEQYF | TGTGCCAGCAGCCCCCGGGCGGATTCCGAGCAGTACTTC
- | - | TRBJ2-7 | TRBV7-4 | 16 | CASSSRPPYLPYEQYF | TGTGCCAGCAGCTCCCGGCCCCCTTATCTGCCCTACGAGCAGTACTTC
TRBD2 | - | TRBJ2-1 | TRBV6-2/TRBV6-3 | 16 | CASSDRLAAAYNEQFF | TGTGCCAGCAGCGATCGACTAGCGGCGGCCTACAATGAGCAGTTCTTC
- | - | TRBJ2-1 | TRBV14 | 17 | CASSQGFRGRVSYEQFF | TGTGCCAGCAGCCAAGGCTTTCGGGGCAGGGTGTCCTATGAGCAGTTCTTC
- | once | TRBJ2-7 | TRBV7-9 | 12 | CASSPNGYEQYF | TGTGCCAGCAGCCCCAACGGCTACGAGCAGTACTTC
- | - | TRBJ2-3 | TRBV2 | 14 | CASSEAGGTDTQYF | TGTGCCAGCAGTGAAGCGGGTGGGACAGATACGCAGTATTTT
- | - | TRBJ1-3 | TRBV11-3 | 14 | CASSFTRSGNTIYF | TGTGCCAGCAGCTTTACCCGCTCTGGAAACACCATATATTTT
TRBD2 | - | TRBJ2-1 | TRBV6-6 | 12 | CASRPAGDEQFF | TGTGCCAGCAGGCCGGCGGGGGATGAGCAGTTCTTC
- | - | TRBJ2-7 | TRBV30 | 13 | CAWSAQRDHEQYF | TGTGCCTGGAGTGCCCAACGGGACCACGAGCAGTACTTC
- | - | TRBJ1-4 | TRBV19 | 17 | CASSIGWDKGSNEKLFF | TGTGCCAGTAGTATAGGATGGGACAAGGGATCTAATGAAAAACTGTTTTTT
- | few | TRBJ1-2 | TRBV7-3 | 16 | CASSPSGLQANYGYTF | TGTGCCAGCAGCCCCTCTGGTCTCCAAGCTAACTATGGCTACACCTTC
- | - | TRBJ2-3 | TRBV19 | 11 | CASSRWDTQYF | TGTGCCAGTAGTCGGTGGGATACGCAGTATTTT